One T cell receptor (beta chain) is described in this entry. Its antigen is undetermined. The data originate from a study of cytomegalovirus exposure and HLA in healthy donors. Findings of the study overall: Accurate prediction of HLA-A and HLA-B alleles (for most subjects) was reportedly achieved from TCR beta sequences. Analysis performed later found roughly 18,000 TCR beta sequences associated with HLA alleles at 0.05 false discovery rate.

Primers included in the PCR were 60 Vbeta and 13 Jbeta primers. Only in-frame clones appear in the TCRdb table, and some are missing; sequencing was by immunoSEQ multiplex PCR. The sample comprises about 220,000 clones, approximately 82% of which are singletons, and 0.63% rests with the top ten. V shed 8 bases and J shed 4 bases, with 12 bases lying between them. Germline V gene data show CDR1 as MDHEN and CDR2 as SYDVKM. CDR3 length: 14 amino acids. The clonotype comes from a man aged 18 to 35 in good health and CMV-seronegative. The chain has TRBV28 and TRBJ2-6; tentative D call: TRBD1 (6 bases). The sample taken for sequencing was PBMCs. As DNA, the CDR3 is TGTGCCAGCGGACAGAGGCGGGGGGCCAACGTCCTGACTTTC. It yields the protein CASGQRRGANVLTF.